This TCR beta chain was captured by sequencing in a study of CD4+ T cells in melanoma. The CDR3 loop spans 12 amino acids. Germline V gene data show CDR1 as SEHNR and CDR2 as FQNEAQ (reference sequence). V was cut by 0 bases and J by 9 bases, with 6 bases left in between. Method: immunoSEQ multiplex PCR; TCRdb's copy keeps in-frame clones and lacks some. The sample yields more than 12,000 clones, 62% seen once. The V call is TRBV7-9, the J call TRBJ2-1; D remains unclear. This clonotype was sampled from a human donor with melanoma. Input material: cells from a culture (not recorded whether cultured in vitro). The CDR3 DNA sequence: TGTGCCAGCAGCTTAGCCAGCGTTGAGCAGTTCTTC. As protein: CASSLASVEQFF.